The next 27 T cell receptor beta chains were all read from a single sample in a study of early stage breast cancer tumors. Measured with immunoSEQ multiplex PCR; TCRdb has only the in-frame clones, and not every one. The sample has tens of thousands of clones, approximately 90% seen once. The specimen sequenced was blood. These receptors came from a person in their 70s with breast cancer.

With respect to this clone: The germline gene is not matched at one end of the junction; a read error may be the cause. The chain joins TRBV10-3 to TRBJ1-3, with 7 bases that match TRBD1. Per germline, CDR1 ENHRY and CDR2 SYGVKD. This CDR3 comprises 16 residues. The CDR3 bases are TGTGCCACCAGTCGGGACAGCGTATCCTCTGGAAACACCATATATTTT. Amino acids: CATSRDSVSSGNTIYF.

V and J are TRBV6-5 and TRBJ2-5; D is ambiguous. Trimming stripped 4 bases from V and 5 bases from J, with 5 bases between. CDR1 MNHEY and CDR2 SVGAGI come from the germline V gene. The CDR3 contains 11 residues. The CDR3 DNA reads as TGTGCCAGCAGTTTGCGGGAGACCCAGTACTTC. Its translation: CASSLRETQYF.

This chain links TRBV30 with TRBJ2-3, with 12 bases lining up with TRBD2. V was clipped by 5 bases and J by 1 base; unmatched bases: 1. The CDR3 is 14 residues long. CDR1 is GTSNPN, CDR2 SVGIG, per germline (reference sequence). The CDR3 here is CAWSSGRGTDTQYF. CDR3 DNA: TGTGCCTGGTCTAGCGGGAGGGGCACAGATACGCAGTATTTT. The variable domain in full, with the rest retrieved from reference TRBV30 and TRBJ2-3, is SQTIHQWPATLVQPVGSPLSLECTVEGTSNPNLYWYRQAAGRGLQLLFYSVGIGQISSEVPQNLSASRPQDRQFILSSKKLLLSDSGFYLCAWSSGRGTDTQYFGPGTRLTVL.

The chain uses TRBV30 and TRBJ1-2, with D unresolved. CDR1 is GTSNPN, CDR2 SVGIG, per germline (reference sequence). The V gene lost 0 bases and the J gene lost 3 bases, with 11 bases spanning the gap. The CDR3 loop spans 14 amino acids. The CDR3, as DNA: TGTGCCTGGAGTGTCAGTTATCGGGACTATGGCTACACCTTC. Protein sequence: CAWSVSYRDYGYTF.

This clone appeared a single time. This chain uses TRBV4-3 with TRBJ1-2; no firm D call. V was shortened by 0 bases and J by 2 bases, with 4 bases between the two germline ends. Germline values: CDR1 LGHNA, CDR2 YSLEER. The CDR3 runs to 13 residues. As DNA, the CDR3 is TGCGCCAGCAGCCAAGAGTCGAACTATGGCTACACCTTC. Translated: CASSQESNYGYTF.

The V gene is TRBV11-3, the J gene TRBJ1-1; 9 bases match TRBD1. Germline V gives CDR1 SGHNT, CDR2 YENEEA. Unmatched junction bases numbered 5, after V lost 5 bases and J lost 4 bases. The CDR3 has 14 amino acids. CDR3 residues: CASSGGTGFTEAFF. CDR3 DNA: TGTGCCAGCAGCGGGGGGACAGGGTTCACTGAAGCTTTCTTT.

The table lists this clone with a count of one. The genes are TRBV28 and TRBJ2-7; 7 nucleotides align to TRBD1. The junction had 10 bases not matched to a gene; V was cut back by 6 bases and J by 2 bases. The CDR3 runs 15 residues. From germline, CDR1 is MDHEN and CDR2 SYDVKM. This CDR3 reads CASSRARTGTYEQYF. CDR3 coding DNA: TGTGCCAGCAGCCGAGCCAGGACAGGAACCTACGAGCAGTACTTC.

The chain carries TRBV10-3 and TRBJ2-7; a weak D match, TRBD2 (5 bases). This CDR3 comprises 14 residues. Trimming cost V 6 bases and J 2 bases, with 14 bases left between them. CDR1 is ENHRY and CDR2 is SYGVKD in the germline V gene. The CDR3 spells CAISGEPQAYEQYF. The CDR3 DNA is TGTGCCATCAGCGGGGAACCCCAGGCCTACGAGCAGTACTTC.

The J gene is TRBJ2-1, the V gene TRBV5-8; TRBD2 matches 16 bases. With V trimmed by 4 bases and J by 8 bases, 6 bases remained unmatched. CDR1 SGHTS and CDR2 YDEGEE come from the germline V gene. The CDR3 is 16 residues long. This CDR3 reads CASSRGLAGGPDEQFF. The CDR3 bases are TGTGCCAGCAGCCGGGGACTAGCGGGAGGGCCCGATGAGCAGTTCTTC. The variable domain in full, with the rest retrieved from reference TRBV5-8 and TRBJ2-1, is EAGVTQSPTHLIKTRGQQATLRCSPISGHTSVYWYQQALGLGLQFLLWYDEGEERNRGNFPPRFSGRQFPNYSSELNVNALELEDSALYLCASSRGLAGGPDEQFFGPGTRLTVL.

This chain links TRBV28 with TRBJ1-2, with a possible D match to TRBD1 (5 bases). The CDR3 sequence is 14 residues long. Germline CDR1 reads MDHEN; CDR2 reads SYDVKM. Trimming removed 1 base from V and 8 bases from J, with 14 bases in between. CDR3 region: CASSLSLQGGGYTF. CDR3 nucleotide sequence: TGTGCCAGCAGTTTATCCTTGCAGGGAGGCGGCTACACCTTC.

This rearrangement joins TRBV5-1 to TRBJ2-7; D gene unclear. The V end lost 4 bases, the J end lost 3 bases, and 20 bases lay between the germline ends. The CDR3 spans 16 residues. The germline V gene encodes CDR1 SGHRS and CDR2 YFSETQ. The CDR3, as DNA: TGCGCCAGCAGCCAACCCTCCGGGTCCTCCGTCTACGAGCAGTACTTC. The encoded protein is CASSQPSGSSVYEQYF.

The chain combines TRBV5-8 with TRBJ1-4; perhaps TRBD1 as D (5 bases). This CDR3 has 15 amino acids. Germline V gives CDR1 SGHTS, CDR2 YDEGEE. Trimming pared 6 bases from V and 4 bases from J, leaving 16 bases between. The CDR3: CASIPQTGRNEKLFF. The CDR3, as DNA: TGTGCCAGCATCCCACAAACAGGCCGTAATGAAAAACTGTTTTTT.

This rearrangement joins TRBV27 to TRBJ1-6; D is ambiguous. The length of the CDR3 is 14 residues. CDR1 and CDR2 (germline): MNHEY, SMNVEV (reference sequence). V gave up 3 bases and J gave up 6 bases, with 9 bases separating them. The CDR3 nucleotides are TGTGCCAGCAGTTTTCGGGAGGGTAATTCACCCCTCCACTTT. Translated, it gives CASSFREGNSPLHF.

The rearrangement uses TRBV19 and TRBJ2-4, with D possibly TRBD1 on 5 matching bases. The CDR3 loop spans 14 amino acids. Germline V CDR1 and CDR2: LNHDA, SQIVND (reference sequence). V was clipped by 8 bases and J by 4 bases, with 15 bases between them. The CDR3 coding sequence is TGTGCCAGTGAGACCAAAGGGGCGAAAAACATTCAGTACTTC. Encoded protein: CASETKGAKNIQYF. Drawing the rest from reference TRBV19 and TRBJ2-4, the complete variable domain is DGGITQSPKYLFRKEGQNVTLSCEQNLNHDAMYWYRQDPGQGLRLIYYSQIVNDFQKGDIAEGYSVSREKKESFPLTVTSAQKNPTAFYLCASETKGAKNIQYFGAGTRLSVL.

This chain uses TRBV7-2 with TRBJ2-5; possibly TRBD2 for D (6 bases). V lost 1 base and J lost 2, with 8 bases in between. Germline CDR1 and CDR2: SGHTA and FQGNSA. CDR3 size: 14 residues. Here the CDR3 DNA reads TGTGCCAGCAGCTTAGTCGGGGGACAAGAGACCCAGTACTTC. It codes for CASSLVGGQETQYF.

The rearrangement joins TRBV9 to TRBJ2-2, with 10 positions matching TRBD2. This CDR3 is built from 16 residues. Trimming took 0 bases from V and 3 from J; bases not matched to a gene: 2. In germline, CDR1 is SGDLS, CDR2 YYNGEE. CDR3 in DNA: TGTGCCAGCAGCGTAGTAGCGGGAGGAGACACCGGGGAGCTGTTTTTT. Translated, it gives CASSVVAGGDTGELFF.

DNA of the CDR3: TGCGCCAGCAGCTTGGAGTTGGTCGGCAGGGGAAAGTATGGCTACACCTTC. Residues: CASSLELVGRGKYGYTF. The chain recombines TRBV5-1 with TRBJ1-2; TRBD1 might be the D (6 bases). Germline loops: CDR1 SGHRS, CDR2 YFSETQ. This CDR3 has 17 amino acids. V lost 0 bases and J lost 5, with 20 bases in between.

This chain uses TRBV30 with TRBJ2-7; possibly TRBD2 for D (5 bases). V was shortened by 1 base and J by 7 bases, with 8 bases between the two germline ends. This CDR3 spans 11 amino acids. Germline CDR1 reads GTSNPN; CDR2 reads SVGIG (reference sequence). The CDR3: CAWSGWEEQYF. CDR3 DNA: TGTGCCTGGAGTGGGTGGGAGGAGCAGTACTTC.

The chain carries TRBV5-1 and TRBJ1-5, with D perhaps matching TRBD1 (6 bases). The germline V gene has CDR1 SGHRS and CDR2 YFSETQ. With 2 bases removed from V and 7 bases from J, the gap between germline ends came to 16 bases. This CDR3 has 15 residues. DNA of the CDR3: TGCGCCAGCAGCTTTTACCCGACAGGAGAACAGCCCCAGCATTTT. Its translation is CASSFYPTGEQPQHF.

This chain links TRBV29-1 with TRBJ1-1, with D uncertain. The ends were cut back, 8 bases at V and 8 bases at J, with 15 bases in the middle. Germline loops: CDR1 SQVTM, CDR2 ANQGSEA. The CDR3 sequence is 11 residues long. The CDR3 region is CSLTRGREAFF. CDR3 nucleotide sequence: TGCAGCCTCACACGCGGGCGCGAAGCTTTCTTT.

This rearrangement joins TRBV11-3 to TRBJ2-2, with 7 bases lining up with TRBD2. The length of the CDR3 is 14 residues. Per the germline V gene, CDR1 is SGHNT and CDR2 is YENEEA. The trim removed 5 bases at V and 5 bases at J, leaving 5 bases unmatched. Here the CDR3 reads CASSQVRGTGELFF. CDR3 DNA: TGTGCCAGCAGCCAGGTGCGGGGGACCGGGGAGCTGTTTTTT.

This clone was counted a few times. The gene calls are TRBV6-5 and TRBJ1-1, with D perhaps matching TRBD1 (5 bases). Germline CDR1 is MNHEY and CDR2 is SVGAGI. Between the trimmed V and J ends, which lost 6 bases and 1 base, there was a span of 12 bases. CDR3 length: 14 amino acids. The CDR3 DNA is TGTGCCAGCAGACAGGCAAGTAAGAACACTGAAGCTTTCTTT. As protein: CASRQASKNTEAFF.

The chain carries TRBV10-3 and TRBJ2-3; tentatively, D is TRBD1 (6 bases). Per the germline V gene, CDR1 is ENHRY and CDR2 is SYGVKD. The length of the CDR3 is 15 residues. Trimming cost V 4 bases and J 1 base, with 12 bases left between them. CDR3 coding DNA: TGTGCCATCAGTGCCTCAGGGGACGGCACAGATACGCAGTATTTT. It codes for CAISASGDGTDTQYF.

For the CDR3, the DNA is TGCGCCAGCAGCCCCCGGGGTAGCGGGGGATGGGATACGCAGTATTTT. It encodes CASSPRGSGGWDTQYF. V usage is TRBV5-1 and J usage is TRBJ2-3; 9 positions agree with TRBD2. Germline CDR1 SGHRS, CDR2 YFSETQ. The CDR3 is 16 residues long. The trim removed 4 bases at V and 6 bases at J, leaving 12 bases unmatched.

V and J are TRBV5-4 and TRBJ2-7; 9 bases map to TRBD1. Trimming removed 3 bases from V and 7 bases from J; junction bases left unmatched: 11. Per the germline V gene, CDR1 is SGHNT and CDR2 is YYREEE (reference sequence). The CDR3 has 15 residues. The CDR3 DNA reads as TGTGCCAGCAGCTCCACCGAACAGGGGGCTTGGGAGCAGTACTTC. Amino acids: CASSSTEQGAWEQYF.

This chain links TRBV4-3 with TRBJ1-2, with D unresolved. Per germline, CDR1 LGHNA and CDR2 YSLEER. The V and J ends lost 1 base and 4 bases respectively, with 7 bases between them. This CDR3 spans 13 amino acids. Here the CDR3 DNA reads TGCGCCAGCAGCCAAGGGGCAGGCTATGGCTACACCTTC. It specifies CASSQGAGYGYTF.

The chain employs TRBV19 and TRBJ2-2; 9 bases agree with TRBD2. The CDR3 spans 15 residues. With 5 bases clipped from V and 8 bases from J, the junction kept 9 bases outside the gene matches. CDR1 is LNHDA and CDR2 is SQIVND in the germline V gene (reference sequence). The CDR3: CASSLSGGVVGELFF. The CDR3 DNA sequence: TGTGCCAGTAGTCTTAGCGGGGGAGTAGTTGGGGAGCTGTTTTTT.